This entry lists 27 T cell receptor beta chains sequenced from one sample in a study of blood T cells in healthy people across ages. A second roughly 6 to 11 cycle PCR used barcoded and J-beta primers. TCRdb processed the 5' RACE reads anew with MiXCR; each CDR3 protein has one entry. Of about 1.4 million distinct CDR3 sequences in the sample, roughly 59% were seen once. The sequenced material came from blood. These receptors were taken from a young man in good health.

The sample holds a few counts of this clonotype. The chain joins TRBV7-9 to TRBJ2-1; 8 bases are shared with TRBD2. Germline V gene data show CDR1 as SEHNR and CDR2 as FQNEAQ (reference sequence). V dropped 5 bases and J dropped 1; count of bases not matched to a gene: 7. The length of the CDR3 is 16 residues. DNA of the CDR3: TGTGCCAGCAGCGCCAGCGGGAGCGCTTCCTACAATGAGCAGTTCTTC. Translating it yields CASSASGSASYNEQFF.

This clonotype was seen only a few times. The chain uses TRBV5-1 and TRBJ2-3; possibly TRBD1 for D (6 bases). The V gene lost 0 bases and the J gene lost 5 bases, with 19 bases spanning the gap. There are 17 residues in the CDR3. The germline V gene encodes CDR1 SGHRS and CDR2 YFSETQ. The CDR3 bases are TGCGCCAGCAGCTTGGTCCCCGGAGACAGGAAGAAAGATACGCAGTATTTT. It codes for CASSLVPGDRKKDTQYF.

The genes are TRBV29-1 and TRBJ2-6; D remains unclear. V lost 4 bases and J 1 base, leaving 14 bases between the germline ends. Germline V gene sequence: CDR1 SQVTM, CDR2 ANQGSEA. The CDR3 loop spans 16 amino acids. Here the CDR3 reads CSVVRTLVSGANVLTF. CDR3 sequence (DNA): TGCAGCGTTGTGCGGACCCTGGTTTCTGGGGCCAACGTCCTGACTTTC.

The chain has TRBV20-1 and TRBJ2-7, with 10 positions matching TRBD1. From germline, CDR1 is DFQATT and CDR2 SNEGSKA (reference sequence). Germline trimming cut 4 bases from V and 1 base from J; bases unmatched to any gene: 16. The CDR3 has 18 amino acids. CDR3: CSATGGGTGVIKSYEQYF. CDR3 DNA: TGCAGTGCTACTGGGGGCGGGACAGGGGTGATAAAGTCCTACGAGCAGTACTTC.

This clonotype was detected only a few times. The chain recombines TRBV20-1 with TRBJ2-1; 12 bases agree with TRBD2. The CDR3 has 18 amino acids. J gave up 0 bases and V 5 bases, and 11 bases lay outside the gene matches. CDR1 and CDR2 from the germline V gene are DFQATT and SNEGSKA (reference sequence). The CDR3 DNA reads TGCAGTGCTGGAGGGGGACTAGCGGGTCCCCGCTCCTACAATGAGCAGTTCTTC. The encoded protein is CSAGGGLAGPRSYNEQFF.

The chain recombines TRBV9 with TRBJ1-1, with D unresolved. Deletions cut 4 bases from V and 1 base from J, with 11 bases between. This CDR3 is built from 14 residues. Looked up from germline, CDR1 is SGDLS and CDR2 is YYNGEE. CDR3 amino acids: CASSHPLKNTEAFF. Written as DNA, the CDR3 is TGTGCCAGCAGCCACCCTCTCAAGAACACTGAAGCTTTCTTT.

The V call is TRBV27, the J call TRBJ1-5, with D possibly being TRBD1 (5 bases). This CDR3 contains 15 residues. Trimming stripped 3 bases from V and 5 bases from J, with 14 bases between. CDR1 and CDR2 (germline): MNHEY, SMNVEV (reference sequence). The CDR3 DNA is TGTGCCAGCAGTTTGACCCAGGGCCCCTATCAGCCCCAGCATTTT. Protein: CASSLTQGPYQPQHF.

The CDR3 spells CASSYSFTGEAFF. The CDR3 DNA reads as TGTGCCAGCAGTTACTCGTTCACGGGTGAAGCTTTCTTT. The chain carries TRBV6-5 and TRBJ1-1; D is uncertain. Germline lookup yields CDR1 MNHEY and CDR2 SVGAGI. Trimming cost V 0 bases and J 7 bases, with 9 bases left between them. This CDR3 has 13 amino acids.

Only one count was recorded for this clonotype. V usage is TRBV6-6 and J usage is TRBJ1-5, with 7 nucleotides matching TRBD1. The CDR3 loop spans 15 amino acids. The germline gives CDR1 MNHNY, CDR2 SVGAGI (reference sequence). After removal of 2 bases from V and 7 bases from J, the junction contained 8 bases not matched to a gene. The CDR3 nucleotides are TGTGCCAGCAGTTACATTTCAGGGGGGGTCCAGCCCCAGCATTTT. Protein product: CASSYISGGVQPQHF.

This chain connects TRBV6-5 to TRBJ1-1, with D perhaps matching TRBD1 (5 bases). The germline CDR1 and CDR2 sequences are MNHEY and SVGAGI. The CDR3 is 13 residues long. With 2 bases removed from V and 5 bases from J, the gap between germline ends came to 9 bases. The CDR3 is CASSYGTRTEAFF. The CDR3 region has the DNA TGTGCCAGCAGTTACGGGACGCGGACTGAAGCTTTCTTT.

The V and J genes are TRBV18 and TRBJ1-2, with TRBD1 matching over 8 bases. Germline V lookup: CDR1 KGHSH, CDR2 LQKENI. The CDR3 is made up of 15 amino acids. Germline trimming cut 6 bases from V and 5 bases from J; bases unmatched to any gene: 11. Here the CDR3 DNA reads TGTGCCAGCTCGAAGGGGGACAGGAGCCCGTATGGCTACACCTTC. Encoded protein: CASSKGDRSPYGYTF. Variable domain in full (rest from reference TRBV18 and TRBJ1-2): NAGVMQNPRHLVRRRGQEARLRCSPMKGHSHVYWYRQLPEEGLKFMVYLQKENIIDESGMPKERFSAEFPKEGPSILRIQQVVRGDSAAYFCASSKGDRSPYGYTFGSGTRLTVV.

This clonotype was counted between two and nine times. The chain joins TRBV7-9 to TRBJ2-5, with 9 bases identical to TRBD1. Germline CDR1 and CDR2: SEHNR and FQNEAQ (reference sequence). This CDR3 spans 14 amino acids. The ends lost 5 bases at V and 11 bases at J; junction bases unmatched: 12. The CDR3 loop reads CASSLGQGITEQYF. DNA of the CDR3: TGTGCCAGCAGCCTCGGACAGGGGATCACGGAGCAGTACTTC.

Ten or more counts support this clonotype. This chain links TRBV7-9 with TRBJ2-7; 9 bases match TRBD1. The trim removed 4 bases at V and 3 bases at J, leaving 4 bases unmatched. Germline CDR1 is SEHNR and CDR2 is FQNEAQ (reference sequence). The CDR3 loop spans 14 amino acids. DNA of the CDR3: TGTGCCAGCAGCTCCCGGGACAGGGACTACGAGCAGTACTTC. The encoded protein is CASSSRDRDYEQYF.

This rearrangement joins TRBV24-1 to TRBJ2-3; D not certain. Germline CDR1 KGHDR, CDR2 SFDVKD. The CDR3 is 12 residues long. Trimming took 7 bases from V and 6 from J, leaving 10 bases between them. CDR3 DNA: TGTGCCACCAGGAGAAGATTGGATACGCAGTATTTT. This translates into CATRRRLDTQYF.

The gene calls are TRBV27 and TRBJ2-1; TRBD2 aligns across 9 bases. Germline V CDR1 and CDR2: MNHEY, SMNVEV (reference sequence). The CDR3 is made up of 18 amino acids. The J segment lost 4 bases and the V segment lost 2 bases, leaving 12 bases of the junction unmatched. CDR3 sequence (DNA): TGTGCCAGCAGTTTAGCCCCCGGAGCGGGGGGCCCATACAATGAGCAGTTCTTC. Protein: CASSLAPGAGGPYNEQFF.

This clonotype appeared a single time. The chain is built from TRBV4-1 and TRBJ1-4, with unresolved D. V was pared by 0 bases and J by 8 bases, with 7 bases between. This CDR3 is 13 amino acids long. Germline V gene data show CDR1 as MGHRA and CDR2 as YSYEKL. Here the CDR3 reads CASSQDSWEKLFF. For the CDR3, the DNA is TGCGCCAGCAGCCAAGACAGTTGGGAAAAACTGTTTTTT.

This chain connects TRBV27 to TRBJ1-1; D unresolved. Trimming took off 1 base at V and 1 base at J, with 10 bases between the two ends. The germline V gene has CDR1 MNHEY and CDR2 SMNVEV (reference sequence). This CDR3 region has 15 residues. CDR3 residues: CASSLLYGENTEAFF. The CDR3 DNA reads TGTGCCAGCAGTTTATTATACGGGGAGAACACTGAAGCTTTCTTT.

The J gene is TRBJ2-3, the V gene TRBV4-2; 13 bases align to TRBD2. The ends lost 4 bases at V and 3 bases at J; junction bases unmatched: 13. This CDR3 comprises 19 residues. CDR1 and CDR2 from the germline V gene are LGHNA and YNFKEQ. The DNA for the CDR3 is TGTGCCAGCAGCCGATCAACTAGCGGGGGGGCCCTGAAAACAGATACGCAGTATTTT. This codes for CASSRSTSGGALKTDTQYF.

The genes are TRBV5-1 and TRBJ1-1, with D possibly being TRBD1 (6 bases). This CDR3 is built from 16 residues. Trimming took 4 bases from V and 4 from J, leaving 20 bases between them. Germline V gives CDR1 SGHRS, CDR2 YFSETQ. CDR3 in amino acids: CASSLDHQGWGTEAFF. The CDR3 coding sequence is TGCGCCAGCAGCCTCGACCACCAGGGGTGGGGCACTGAAGCTTTCTTT.

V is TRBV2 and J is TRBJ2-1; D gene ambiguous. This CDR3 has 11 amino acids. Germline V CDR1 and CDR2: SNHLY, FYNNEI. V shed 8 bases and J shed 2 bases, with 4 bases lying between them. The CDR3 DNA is TGTGCCAGCGGGGCCTACAATGAGCAGTTCTTC. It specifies CASGAYNEQFF.

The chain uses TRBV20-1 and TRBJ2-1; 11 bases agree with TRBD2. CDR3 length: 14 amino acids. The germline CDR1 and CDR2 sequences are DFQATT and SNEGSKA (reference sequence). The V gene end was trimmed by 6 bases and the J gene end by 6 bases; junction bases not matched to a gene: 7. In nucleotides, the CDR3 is TGCAGTGCCGCAACTAGCGGGAGTCCCAATGAGCAGTTCTTC. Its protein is CSAATSGSPNEQFF.

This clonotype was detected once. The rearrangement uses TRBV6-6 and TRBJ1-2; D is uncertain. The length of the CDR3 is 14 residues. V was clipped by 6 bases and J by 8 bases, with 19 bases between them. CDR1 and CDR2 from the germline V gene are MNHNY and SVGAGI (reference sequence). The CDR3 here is CASRSTYSAGGYTF. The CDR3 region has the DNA TGTGCCAGCAGGTCCACCTACTCAGCGGGAGGCTACACCTTC.

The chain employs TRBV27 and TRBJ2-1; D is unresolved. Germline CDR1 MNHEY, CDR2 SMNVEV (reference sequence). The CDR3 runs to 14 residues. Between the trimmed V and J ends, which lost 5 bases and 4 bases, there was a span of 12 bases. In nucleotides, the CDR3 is TGTGCCAGCAGTGTTCCCGGGTCGTACAATGAGCAGTTCTTC. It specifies CASSVPGSYNEQFF.

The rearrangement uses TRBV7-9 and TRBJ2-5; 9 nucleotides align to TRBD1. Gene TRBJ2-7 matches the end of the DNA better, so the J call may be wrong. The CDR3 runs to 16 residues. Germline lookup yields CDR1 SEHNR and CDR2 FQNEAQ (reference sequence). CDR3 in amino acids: CASSLADRGGIYEQYF. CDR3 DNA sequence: TGTGCCAGCAGCTTAGCAGACAGGGGGGGTATCTACGAGCAGTACTTC.

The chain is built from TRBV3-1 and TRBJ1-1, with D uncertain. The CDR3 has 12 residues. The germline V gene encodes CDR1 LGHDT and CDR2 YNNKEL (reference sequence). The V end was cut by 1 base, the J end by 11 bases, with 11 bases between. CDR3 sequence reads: CASSQGGRQAFF. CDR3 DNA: TGTGCCAGCAGCCAAGGGGGAAGGCAGGCTTTCTTT. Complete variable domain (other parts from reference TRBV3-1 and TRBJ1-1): DTAVSQTPKYLVTQMGNDKSIKCEQNLGHDTMYWYKQDSKKFLKIMFSYNNKELIINETVPNRFSPKSPDKAHLNLHINSLELGDSAVYFCASSQGGRQAFFGQGTRLTVV.

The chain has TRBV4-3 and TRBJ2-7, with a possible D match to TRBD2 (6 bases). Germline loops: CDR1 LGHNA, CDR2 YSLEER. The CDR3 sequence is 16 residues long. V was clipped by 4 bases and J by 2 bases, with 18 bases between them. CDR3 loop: CASSPSAGRDAYEQYF. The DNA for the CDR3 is TGCGCCAGCAGCCCTTCAGCGGGTAGGGATGCCTACGAGCAGTACTTC.

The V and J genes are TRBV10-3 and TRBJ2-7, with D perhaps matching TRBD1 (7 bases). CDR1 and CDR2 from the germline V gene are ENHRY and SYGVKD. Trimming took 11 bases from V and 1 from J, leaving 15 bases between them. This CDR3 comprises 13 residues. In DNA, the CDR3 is TGTGCCGCCTGGGCAGGGGGGTCCTACGAGCAGTACTTC. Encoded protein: CAAWAGGSYEQYF.